A selection of T cell receptor beta chains follows, all from one sample in a study of T cell responses to AZD1222 COVID-19 vaccine. Sequencing used immunoSEQ multiplex PCR; TCRdb keeps in-frame clones, though not all of them. The table lists approximately 130,000 clones, approximately 90% of them singletons. The material was peripheral blood, obtained on day 0 of MenACWY control vaccination. The receptors come from an adult in good health. Both conserved end residues are part of each CDR3. D genes are given only for firm matches. The size of a clone is reported for some rows only, either as once, few or many, or as a class for expanded clones.

d_gene,j_gene,v_gene,abundance,CDR3aa
-,TRBJ1-4,TRBV7-9,-,CASRLQINEKLFF
TRBD2,TRBJ2-1,TRBV4-2,-,CASSQVGAGGPYNEQFF
-,TRBJ2-7,TRBV11-2,once,CASSPRSAYEQYF
-,TRBJ2-3,TRBV24-1,-,CATSDRGRDTYTDTQYF
-,TRBJ2-2,TRBV28,-,CASRTTNTGELFF
-,TRBJ1-6,TRBV5-4,-,CASSLQLESPLHF
TRBD1,TRBJ2-5,TRBV7-7,-,CASSLDRAETQYF
TRBD2,TRBJ2-2,TRBV5-4,-,CASSNGDSGRPAGELFF
TRBD1,TRBJ1-6,TRBV6-5,-,CASRDRENSPLHF
-,TRBJ2-7,TRBV19,-,CASSIGHSEQYF
-,TRBJ1-1,TRBV27,-,CASSPLEVSGAAGTEAFF
-,TRBJ1-1,TRBV7-2,-,CASSLVTDTEAFF
-,TRBJ2-7,TRBV11-2,-,CASSLHIAGRNEQYF
-,TRBJ1-2,TRBV3-1/TRBV3-2,-,CASSQMLQNNYGYTF
TRBD1,TRBJ1-1,TRBV12-3/TRBV12-4,-,CASSRGLNTEAFF
TRBD1,TRBJ1-2,TRBV7-3,-,CASSLTRQGVEGYTF